This paragraph covers one T cell receptor beta chain sequence. The target antigen is unknown. The data stem from a study of CD8 T cells in ankylosing spondylitis. MiXCR, applied by TCRdb to the 5' RACE reads, yields one record per CDR3 protein. This sample has approximately 250,000 distinct CDR3 sequences; 32% occur once, and the top ten carry about 4.2%. Germline assignment: CDR1 DFQATT and CDR2 SNEGSKA (reference sequence). There are 11 residues in the CDR3. Between the trimmed V and J ends, which lost 3 bases and 5 bases, there was a span of 7 bases. Study outcomes and limitations: Blood from ankylosing spondylitis patients appeared to carry a characteristic roughly eight-variant TCR beta motif. Within matched ankylosing spondylitis synovial fluid, disease-linked clones were reportedly significantly enriched. Previous work reported some of these motif variants in the synovial fluid and blood of reactive arthritis.

The sequenced sample consisted of blood, either unsorted or a sorted T cell fraction (not recorded which). The chain employs TRBV20-1 and TRBJ1-2; D remains unclear. This receptor was identified in a male donor with ankylosing spondylitis or in good health (not recorded which). In DNA, the CDR3 is TGCAGTGCTAGTGCGGGATATGGCTACACCTTC. Its translation: CSASAGYGYTF.